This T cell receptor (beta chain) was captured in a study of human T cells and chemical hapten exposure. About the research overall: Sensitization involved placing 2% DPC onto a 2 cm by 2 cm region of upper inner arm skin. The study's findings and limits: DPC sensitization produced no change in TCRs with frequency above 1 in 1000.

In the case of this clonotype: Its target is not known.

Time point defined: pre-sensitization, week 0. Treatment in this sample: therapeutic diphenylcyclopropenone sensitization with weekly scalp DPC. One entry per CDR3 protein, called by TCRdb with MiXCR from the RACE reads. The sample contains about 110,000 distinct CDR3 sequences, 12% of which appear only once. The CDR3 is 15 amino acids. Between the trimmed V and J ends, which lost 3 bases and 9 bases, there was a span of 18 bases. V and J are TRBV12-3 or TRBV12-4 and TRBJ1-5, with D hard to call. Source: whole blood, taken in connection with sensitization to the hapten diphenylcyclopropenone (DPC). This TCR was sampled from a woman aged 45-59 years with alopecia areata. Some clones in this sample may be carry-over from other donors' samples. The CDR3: CASSFGSNDLWPQHF. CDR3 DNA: TGTGCCAGCAGTTTCGGGTCCAATGATCTATGGCCCCAGCATTTT.